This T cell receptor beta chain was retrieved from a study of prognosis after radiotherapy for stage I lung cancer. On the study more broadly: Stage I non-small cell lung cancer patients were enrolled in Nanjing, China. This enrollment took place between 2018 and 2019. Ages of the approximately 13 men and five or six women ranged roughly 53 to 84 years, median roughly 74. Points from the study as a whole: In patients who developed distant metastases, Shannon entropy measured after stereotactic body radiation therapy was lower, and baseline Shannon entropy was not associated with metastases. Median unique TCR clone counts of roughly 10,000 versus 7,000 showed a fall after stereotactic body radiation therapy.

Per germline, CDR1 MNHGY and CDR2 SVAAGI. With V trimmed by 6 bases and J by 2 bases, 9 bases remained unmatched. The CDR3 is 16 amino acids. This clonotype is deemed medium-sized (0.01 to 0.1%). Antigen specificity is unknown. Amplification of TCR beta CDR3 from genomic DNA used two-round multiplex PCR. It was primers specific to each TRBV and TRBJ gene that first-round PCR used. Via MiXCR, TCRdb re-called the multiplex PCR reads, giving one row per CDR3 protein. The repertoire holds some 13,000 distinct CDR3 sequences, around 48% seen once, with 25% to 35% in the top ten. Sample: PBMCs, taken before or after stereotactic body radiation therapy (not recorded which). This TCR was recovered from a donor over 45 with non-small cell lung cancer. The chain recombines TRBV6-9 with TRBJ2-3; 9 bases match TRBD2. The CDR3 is CASSSGAGGLTDTQYF. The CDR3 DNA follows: TGTGCCAGCAGCTCTGGGGCGGGAGGGCTCACAGATACGCAGTATTTT.